The next 4 T cell receptor beta chains were all read from a single sample in a study of CD8 T cells in ankylosing spondylitis. Overall study results and limits: Within ankylosing spondylitis blood, a TCR beta motif made up of eight highly homologous variants appeared to be characteristic.

These TCRs' antigens remain unknown. Each CDR3 protein gets one entry after TCRdb re-called the 5' RACE reads with MiXCR. The profile shows around 140,000 distinct CDR3 sequences, roughly 17% of them singletons. Sequenced sample: blood, either unsorted or a sorted T cell fraction (not recorded which). These TCRs come from a male donor with ankylosing spondylitis.

The sample holds many counts of this clonotype. One end of the junction varies from germline; a read error may be responsible. V and J are TRBV4-1 and TRBJ1-1; D is unclear. Germline V CDR1 and CDR2: MGHRA, YSYEKL. The CDR3 consists of 12 residues. CDR3 DNA sequence: TGTGCCAGCAGCCACGGTGGCACTGAAGCTTTCTTT. Translated, it gives CASSHGGTEAFF.

The chain carries TRBV20-1 and TRBJ2-1; D perhaps matches TRBD1 (7 bases). CDR3 length: 15 residues. Germline V gene lookup returns CDR1 DFQATT and CDR2 SNEGSKA (reference sequence). Trimming pared 3 bases from V and 3 bases from J, leaving 15 bases between. The CDR3 coding sequence is TGCAGTGCTAGGGGACAGCGGGCGTTCTACAATGAGCAGTTCTTC. It specifies CSARGQRAFYNEQFF.

V and J are TRBV14 and TRBJ1-2; unclear D gene. Trimming left V 0 bases short and J 6 bases short, with 17 bases between. The CDR3 extends over 16 amino acids. Germline V gene data show CDR1 as SGHDN and CDR2 as FVKESK. In DNA, the CDR3 is TGTGCCAGCAGCCAAGATCCCCGGGGTATGTTGGATGGCTACACCTTC. Its protein product is CASSQDPRGMLDGYTF.

The rearrangement uses TRBV6-1 and TRBJ2-7; tentatively, D is TRBD1 or TRBD2 (6 bases each). The ends were cut back, 6 bases at V and 6 bases at J, with 12 bases in the middle. CDR3 length: 12 residues. The germline V gene encodes CDR1 MNHNS and CDR2 SASEGT. CDR3 nucleotide sequence: TGTGCCAGCAGCCTGTGGGGGGCCGAGCAGTACTTC. This codes for CASSLWGAEQYF.